A selection of T cell receptor beta chains follows, all from one sample in a study of tumor-infiltrating lymphocytes in oesophageal squamous cell carcinoma. TCRdb re-called the PCR reads with MiXCR, one entry per CDR3 protein. The data show 15,000 to 20,000 distinct CDR3 sequences, with 41% seen just once and roughly 36% held by the top ten. Material for sequencing was esophageal tumor tissue. Receptors originate from a male donor with esophageal squamous cell carcinoma. The conserved cysteine and the conserved F or W are not part of the CDR3 here. The order of the fields is CDR3 protein, V gene, D gene, CDR3 length. D genes are given only for firm matches.

cdr3_aa: ASSRRVGGHYGYT; v_call: TRBV7-2; d_call: .; cdr3_length: 13
cdr3_aa: ALQREGGGYT; v_call: TRBV28; d_call: .; cdr3_length: 10
cdr3_aa: ASSPGPHGAQY; v_call: TRBV7-6; d_call: .; cdr3_length: 11
cdr3_aa: ASINRGLLYNEQF; v_call: TRBV27; d_call: TRBD1; cdr3_length: 13
cdr3_aa: ASLGTSGKAMSSSSGQGRETQY; v_call: TRBV6-5; d_call: .; cdr3_length: 22
cdr3_aa: ASSSGTGSYEQY; v_call: TRBV11-2; d_call: TRBD1; cdr3_length: 12
cdr3_aa: ASSVEPRYGRGNEQY; v_call: TRBV9; d_call: TRBD2; cdr3_length: 15
cdr3_aa: ASSLASPLH; v_call: TRBV28; d_call: .; cdr3_length: 9
cdr3_aa: ASSKGQGGARNTEAF; v_call: TRBV7-9; d_call: TRBD1; cdr3_length: 15
cdr3_aa: ASSYDRGGGTEAF; v_call: TRBV5-1; d_call: TRBD1; cdr3_length: 13
cdr3_aa: ASGPGSSGGYNEQF; v_call: TRBV12-5; d_call: TRBD2; cdr3_length: 14
cdr3_aa: ASSLGSGLAVQETQY; v_call: TRBV7-4; d_call: TRBD2; cdr3_length: 15
cdr3_aa: ASSMNSQETQF; v_call: TRBV6-4; d_call: .; cdr3_length: 11
cdr3_aa: ASSYSGLAGGVGEQY; v_call: TRBV6-6; d_call: TRBD2; cdr3_length: 15
cdr3_aa: ASSLEVGGYGYT; v_call: TRBV7-9; d_call: .; cdr3_length: 12
cdr3_aa: ASSLGGNYGYT; v_call: TRBV6-1; d_call: TRBD1; cdr3_length: 11
cdr3_aa: ASSLVAGPTYEQY; v_call: TRBV7-9; d_call: .; cdr3_length: 13
cdr3_aa: ASSLRGGYEQY; v_call: TRBV7-3; d_call: .; cdr3_length: 11
cdr3_aa: ASRVTGLEQY; v_call: TRBV6-1; d_call: TRBD1; cdr3_length: 10
cdr3_aa: ASSPMASVTYNEQF; v_call: TRBV11-2; d_call: .; cdr3_length: 14
cdr3_aa: ASSSHGAGVGEAF; v_call: TRBV7-2; d_call: .; cdr3_length: 13
cdr3_aa: ASRGGGTRGGGSYNEQF; v_call: TRBV6-6; d_call: TRBD2; cdr3_length: 17
cdr3_aa: ASSQRWLAGECCSNEQF; v_call: TRBV7-4; d_call: TRBD2; cdr3_length: 17
cdr3_aa: ASSLLLSGPYNEQF; v_call: TRBV7-8; d_call: .; cdr3_length: 14
cdr3_aa: ASSLGVGETQY; v_call: TRBV7-2; d_call: .; cdr3_length: 11
cdr3_aa: ASSLDGNGGELF; v_call: TRBV12-3/TRBV12-4; d_call: .; cdr3_length: 12
cdr3_aa: ASSAQGADNSPLH; v_call: TRBV7-9; d_call: TRBD1; cdr3_length: 13
cdr3_aa: ASAGTGLGQADTQY; v_call: TRBV28; d_call: TRBD1; cdr3_length: 14
cdr3_aa: ASSILAGQETQY; v_call: TRBV27; d_call: TRBD2; cdr3_length: 12
cdr3_aa: ASSLAPAGETQY; v_call: TRBV7-6; d_call: .; cdr3_length: 12
cdr3_aa: AIPWAQNTGELF; v_call: TRBV7-9; d_call: .; cdr3_length: 12
cdr3_aa: ASSGLAGRDEQF; v_call: TRBV7-2; d_call: TRBD2; cdr3_length: 12
cdr3_aa: ASSFSSTDTQY; v_call: TRBV12-3/TRBV12-4; d_call: .; cdr3_length: 11
cdr3_aa: ASSLGTGGNEQY; v_call: TRBV9; d_call: TRBD1; cdr3_length: 12
cdr3_aa: ASSLGTGELNTEAF; v_call: TRBV5-1; d_call: TRBD1; cdr3_length: 14
cdr3_aa: ASSVEGVGMNEQF; v_call: TRBV10-2; d_call: .; cdr3_length: 13
cdr3_aa: ASSLAHQRGFEQF; v_call: TRBV7-8; d_call: TRBD2; cdr3_length: 13
cdr3_aa: ASSLQGAFGANVLT; v_call: TRBV6-1; d_call: TRBD1; cdr3_length: 14
cdr3_aa: ASSYRPVYSNQPQH; v_call: TRBV6-6; d_call: .; cdr3_length: 14
cdr3_aa: ASGYRASSYNEQF; v_call: TRBV28; d_call: .; cdr3_length: 13
cdr3_aa: ASSLDLSSYNEQF; v_call: TRBV7-2; d_call: .; cdr3_length: 13
cdr3_aa: ASSLDSKRGYT; v_call: TRBV7-9; d_call: .; cdr3_length: 11
cdr3_aa: ASSSAAGASYNEQF; v_call: TRBV7-2; d_call: .; cdr3_length: 14
cdr3_aa: AIGGLAGAYNEQY; v_call: TRBV10-3; d_call: TRBD2; cdr3_length: 13
cdr3_aa: ASGSPTGANEKLF; v_call: TRBV6-6; d_call: TRBD1; cdr3_length: 13
cdr3_aa: ASSLGVTGVHEQY; v_call: TRBV7-6; d_call: TRBD1; cdr3_length: 13
cdr3_aa: AWSRGTSGTDTQY; v_call: TRBV30; d_call: TRBD2; cdr3_length: 13
cdr3_aa: ASSLGAGGKTQY; v_call: TRBV7-6; d_call: TRBD1; cdr3_length: 12
cdr3_aa: ASSVEGVAEAF; v_call: TRBV9; d_call: .; cdr3_length: 11
cdr3_aa: ASSSTTPVDEQY; v_call: TRBV6-1; d_call: .; cdr3_length: 12
cdr3_aa: ASSAWAGYEQY; v_call: TRBV6-1; d_call: .; cdr3_length: 11
cdr3_aa: ASSPRDSPGSGYT; v_call: TRBV7-8; d_call: TRBD1; cdr3_length: 13